The entry below gives a single T cell receptor beta chain sequence along with its context. The data belong to a study of blood T cell repertoires in COVID-19. Across the whole study: Whether acute or convalescent, the COVID-19 samples came from the United States, Italy and Spain.

After removal of 4 bases from V and 10 bases from J, the junction contained 8 bases not matched to a gene. This CDR3 has 15 amino acids. Germline V gene data show CDR1 as SEHNR and CDR2 as FQNEAQ (reference sequence). Enrolment of Seattle patients took place during active infection, and they were followed longitudinally. Study processing details: Reference gene primer amplification gave nucleated cell count estimates. The table came from immunoSEQ multiplex PCR; TCRdb's copy has only in-frame clones and leaves some out. For V, J and clone size, that table is used; D and trimming come from the DNA. The sample has about 160,000 clones; 75% to 90% are singletons.

The chain recombines TRBV7-9 with TRBJ2-1, with 12 bases identical to TRBD2. The sequencing input was peripheral blood. The sequence was collected from a man between 18 and 35 years old with COVID-19, enrolled during active disease. The CDR3 loop is CASSSTSGGNSEQFF. In nucleotides, the CDR3 is TGTGCCAGCAGCTCCACTAGCGGGGGGAACTCCGAGCAGTTCTTC.